What follows are 11 T cell receptor beta chains derived from one specimen sequenced in a study of blood T cells in healthy people across ages. Together with a sample-barcoded 5' primer, a J-beta primer mix was included in a second PCR lasting roughly 6 to 12 cycles. TCRdb reprocessed the 5' RACE reads with MiXCR, giving one entry per CDR3 protein. The sample gives around 690,000 distinct CDR3 sequences, roughly 58% of which show up once; over 30% is in the top ten. The sequenced sample consisted of blood. The receptors here all came from a man in his sixties in good health.

V gene TRBV11-2 combines with J gene TRBJ2-1; TRBD1 matches 10 bases. The DNA end lines up better with TRBJ2-7; the J call may be wrong. This CDR3 is built from 14 residues. Germline-derived CDR1 and CDR2 are SGHAT and FQNNGV. The CDR3 DNA reads as TGTGCCAGCAGCTTCGGGACAGGGGCTTGGGAGCAGTACTTC. Amino acids: CASSFGTGAWEQYF.

Note on this clonotype: The germline gene is not matched at one end of the junction; a read error may be the cause. The gene calls are TRBV10-2 and TRBJ2-6; 7 bases are shared with TRBD1. This CDR3 comprises 15 residues. The germline V gene encodes CDR1 WSHSY and CDR2 SAAADI. The chain's CDR3 is CASGQANSGANVQTF. The CDR3 DNA reads as TGCGCCAGCGGACAGGCGAACTCTGGGGCCAACGTCCAGACTTTC.

The V call is TRBV11-2, the J call TRBJ2-6; D perhaps matches TRBD1 (5 bases). CDR3 length: 16 residues. Germline V gives CDR1 SGHAT, CDR2 FQNNGV. Trimming removed 5 bases at V and 0 bases at J, with 11 bases between. Written as DNA, the CDR3 is TGTGCCAGCAGCGCCTACAGGTTCTCTGGGGCCAACGTCCTGACTTTC. Residues: CASSAYRFSGANVLTF.

This clonotype was found a few times. The rearrangement uses TRBV28 and TRBJ2-5, with D perhaps being TRBD1 or TRBD2 (5 bases each). The CDR3 contains 14 residues. Germline CDR1 reads MDHEN; CDR2 reads SYDVKM. The V end lost 5 bases, the J end lost 5 bases, and 15 bases lay between the germline ends. CDR3 nucleotides: TGTGCCAGCAGTAAGGGGATCGGGGTGGAGACCCAGTACTTC. Translated, it gives CASSKGIGVETQYF.

The genes are TRBV10-1 and TRBJ2-1; unclear D gene. The CDR3 spans 15 residues. Trimming pared 3 bases from V and 0 bases from J, leaving 9 bases between. The germline gives CDR1 WNHNN, CDR2 SYGVQD (reference sequence). This chain's CDR3 is CASSDTASSYNEQFF. In nucleotides, the CDR3 is TGCGCCAGCAGTGATACAGCCAGCTCCTACAATGAGCAGTTCTTC.

The chain uses TRBV20-1 and TRBJ2-1; 9 nucleotides agree with TRBD2. The CDR3 is 17 residues long. The germline V gene encodes CDR1 DFQATT and CDR2 SNEGSKA (reference sequence). V was clipped by 0 bases and J by 0 bases; unmatched bases: 6. The CDR3 loop is CSARDPQRGASYNEQFF. CDR3 coding DNA: TGCAGTGCTAGAGATCCCCAGCGGGGGGCCTCCTACAATGAGCAGTTCTTC.

V is TRBV6-5 and J is TRBJ2-5; a weak D match, TRBD2 (6 bases). The CDR3 extends over 13 amino acids. With 6 bases removed from V and 5 bases from J, the gap between germline ends came to 13 bases. CDR1 and CDR2 (germline): MNHEY, SVGAGI. CDR3 DNA: TGTGCCAGCAGGGTGGAGGGTCGGGAGACCCAGTACTTC. The encoded protein is CASRVEGRETQYF.

The rearrangement uses TRBV20-1 and TRBJ2-1, with D perhaps TRBD2 (5 bases). CDR1 DFQATT and CDR2 SNEGSKA come from the germline V gene (reference sequence). This CDR3 has 13 residues. Trimming took 3 bases from V and 7 from J, leaving 13 bases between them. The CDR3 region is CSASRSRGNEQFF. In nucleotides, the CDR3 is TGCAGTGCTAGTCGGTCGAGAGGGAATGAGCAGTTCTTC.

This CDR3 is CASSRVELRETQYF. Written as DNA, the CDR3 is TGCGCCAGTAGTCGGGTAGAGTTACGGGAGACCCAGTACTTC. J is TRBJ2-5 and V is TRBV5-1; D is uncertain. In germline, CDR1 is SGHRS, CDR2 YFSETQ. The length of the CDR3 is 14 residues. V was pared by 8 bases and J by 5 bases, with 19 bases between.

The chain couples TRBV7-2 to TRBJ2-4, with TRBD2 matching 8 bases. Near its end, the DNA agrees better with TRBJ2-5, so the J call may be wrong. Germline V gene data show CDR1 as SGHTA and CDR2 as FQGNSA. This CDR3 spans 15 amino acids. CDR3 in DNA: TGTGCCAGCAGCTCGTGGACTAGCCCAGAAGAGACCCAGTACTTC. Translated: CASSSWTSPEETQYF.

J is TRBJ1-2 and V is TRBV10-3; perhaps TRBD1 as D (6 bases). Germline V CDR1 and CDR2: ENHRY, SYGVKD. V lost 7 bases, J lost 8 bases, and 17 bases lay in between. This CDR3 is 13 amino acids long. This CDR3 reads CAITLNSGEGYTF. CDR3 in DNA: TGTGCCATCACCTTAAATTCAGGGGAAGGCTACACCTTC.